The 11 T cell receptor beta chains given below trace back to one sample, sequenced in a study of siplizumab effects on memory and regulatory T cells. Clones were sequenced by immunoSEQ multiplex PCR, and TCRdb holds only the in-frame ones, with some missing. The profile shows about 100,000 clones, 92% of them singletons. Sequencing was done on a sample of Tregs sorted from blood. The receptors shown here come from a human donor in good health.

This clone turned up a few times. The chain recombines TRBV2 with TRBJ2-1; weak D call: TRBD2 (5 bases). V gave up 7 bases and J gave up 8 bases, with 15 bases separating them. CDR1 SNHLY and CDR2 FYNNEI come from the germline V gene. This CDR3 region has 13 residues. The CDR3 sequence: CASKTLDSHEQFF. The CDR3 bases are TGTGCCAGCAAAACACTAGATTCCCATGAGCAGTTCTTC.

This chain's CDR3 is CASQRENTEAFF. The DNA for the CDR3 is TGTGCCAGTCAAAGAGAGAACACTGAAGCTTTCTTT. The chain links TRBV2 to TRBJ1-1; D unresolved. Germline lookup yields CDR1 SNHLY and CDR2 FYNNEI. CDR3 length equals 12 residues. The ends were cut back, 9 bases at V and 1 base at J, with 9 bases in the middle.

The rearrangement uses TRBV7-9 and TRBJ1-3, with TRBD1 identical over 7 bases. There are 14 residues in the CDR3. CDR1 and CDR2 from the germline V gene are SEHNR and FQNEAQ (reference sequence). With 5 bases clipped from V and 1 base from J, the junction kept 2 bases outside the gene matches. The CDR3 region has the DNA TGTGCCAGCAGCGCACAGGGGTCTGGAAACACCATATATTTT. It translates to CASSAQGSGNTIYF.

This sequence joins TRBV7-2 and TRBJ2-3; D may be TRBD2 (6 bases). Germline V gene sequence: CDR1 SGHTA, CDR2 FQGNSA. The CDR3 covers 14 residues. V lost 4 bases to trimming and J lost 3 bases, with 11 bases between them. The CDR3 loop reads CASSWRRATDTQYF. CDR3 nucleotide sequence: TGTGCCAGCAGCTGGAGGAGGGCGACAGATACGCAGTATTTT.

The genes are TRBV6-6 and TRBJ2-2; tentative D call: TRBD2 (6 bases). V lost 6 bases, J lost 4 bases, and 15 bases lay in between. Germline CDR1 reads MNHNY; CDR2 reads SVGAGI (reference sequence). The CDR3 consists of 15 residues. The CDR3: CASRIRRETTGELFF. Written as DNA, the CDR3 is TGTGCCAGCAGGATTCGACGGGAGACCACCGGGGAGCTGTTTTTT.

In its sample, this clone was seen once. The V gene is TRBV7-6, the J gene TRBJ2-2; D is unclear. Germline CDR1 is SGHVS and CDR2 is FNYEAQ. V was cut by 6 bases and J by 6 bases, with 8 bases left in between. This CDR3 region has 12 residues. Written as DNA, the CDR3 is TGTGCCAGCAGGCTTCCCGCCGGGGAGCTGTTTTTT. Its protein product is CASRLPAGELFF.

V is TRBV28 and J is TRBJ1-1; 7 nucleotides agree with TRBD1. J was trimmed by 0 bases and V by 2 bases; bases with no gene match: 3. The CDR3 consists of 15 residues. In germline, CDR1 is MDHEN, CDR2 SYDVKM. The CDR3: CASSLPGQMNTEAFF. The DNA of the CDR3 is TGTGCCAGCAGTTTACCGGGACAGATGAACACTGAAGCTTTCTTT. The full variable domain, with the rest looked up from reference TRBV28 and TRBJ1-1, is DVKVTQSSRYLVKRTGEKVFLECVQDMDHENMFWYRQDPGLGLRLIYFSYDVKMKEKGDIPEGYSVSREKKERFSLILESASTNQTSMYLCASSLPGQMNTEAFFGQGTRLTVV.

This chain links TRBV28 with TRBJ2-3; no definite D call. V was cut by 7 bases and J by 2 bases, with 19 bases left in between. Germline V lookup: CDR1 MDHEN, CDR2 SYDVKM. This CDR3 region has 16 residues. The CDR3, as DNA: TGTGCCAGCACTTCCTTAGTCCTTGACTTCACAGATACGCAGTATTTT. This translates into CASTSLVLDFTDTQYF. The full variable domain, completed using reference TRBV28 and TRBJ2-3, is DVKVTQSSRYLVKRTGEKVFLECVQDMDHENMFWYRQDPGLGLRLIYFSYDVKMKEKGDIPEGYSVSREKKERFSLILESASTNQTSMYLCASTSLVLDFTDTQYFGPGTRLTVL.

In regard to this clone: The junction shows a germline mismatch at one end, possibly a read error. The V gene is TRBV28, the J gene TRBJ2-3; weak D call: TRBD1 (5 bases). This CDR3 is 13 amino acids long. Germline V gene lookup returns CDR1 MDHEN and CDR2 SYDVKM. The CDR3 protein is CASRLGGTDTQYF. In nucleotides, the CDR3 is TGTGCCAGCCGTTTAGGGGGCACAGATACGCAGTATTTT.

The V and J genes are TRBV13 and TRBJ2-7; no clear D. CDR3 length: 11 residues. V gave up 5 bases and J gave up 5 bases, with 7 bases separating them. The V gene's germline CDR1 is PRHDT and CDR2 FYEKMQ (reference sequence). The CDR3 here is CASSKGNEQYF. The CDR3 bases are TGTGCCAGCAGCAAGGGTAACGAGCAGTACTTC.

DNA for the CDR3: TGTGCCAGCTCACCACGGGCGGGGGGAAGCTCCTACAATGAGCAGTTCTTC. Translated: CASSPRAGGSSYNEQFF. The chain combines TRBV18 with TRBJ2-1; the match to TRBD2 covers 8 bases. With 1 base clipped from V and 0 bases from J, the junction kept 5 bases outside the gene matches. Germline values: CDR1 KGHSH, CDR2 LQKENI. The CDR3 has 17 amino acids. Full variable domain (remainder filled in from reference TRBV18 and TRBJ2-1): NAGVMQNPRHLVRRRGQEARLRCSPMKGHSHVYWYRQLPEEGLKFMVYLQKENIIDESGMPKERFSAEFPKEGPSILRIQQVVRGDSAAYFCASSPRAGGSSYNEQFFGPGTRLTVL.